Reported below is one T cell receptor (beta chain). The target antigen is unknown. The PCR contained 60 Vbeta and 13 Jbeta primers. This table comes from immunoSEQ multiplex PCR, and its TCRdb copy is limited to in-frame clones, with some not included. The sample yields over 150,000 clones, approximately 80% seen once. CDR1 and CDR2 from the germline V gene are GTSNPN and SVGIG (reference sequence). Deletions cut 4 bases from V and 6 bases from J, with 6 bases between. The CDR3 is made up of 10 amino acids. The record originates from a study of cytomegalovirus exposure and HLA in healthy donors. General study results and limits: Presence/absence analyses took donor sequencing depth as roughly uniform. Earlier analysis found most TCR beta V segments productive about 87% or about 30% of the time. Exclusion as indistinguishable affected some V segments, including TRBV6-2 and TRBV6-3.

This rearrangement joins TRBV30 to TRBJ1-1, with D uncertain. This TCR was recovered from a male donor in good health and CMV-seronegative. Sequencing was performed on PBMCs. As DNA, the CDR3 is TGTGCCTGGACTGGAGCTGAAGCTTTCTTT. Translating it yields CAWTGAEAFF.